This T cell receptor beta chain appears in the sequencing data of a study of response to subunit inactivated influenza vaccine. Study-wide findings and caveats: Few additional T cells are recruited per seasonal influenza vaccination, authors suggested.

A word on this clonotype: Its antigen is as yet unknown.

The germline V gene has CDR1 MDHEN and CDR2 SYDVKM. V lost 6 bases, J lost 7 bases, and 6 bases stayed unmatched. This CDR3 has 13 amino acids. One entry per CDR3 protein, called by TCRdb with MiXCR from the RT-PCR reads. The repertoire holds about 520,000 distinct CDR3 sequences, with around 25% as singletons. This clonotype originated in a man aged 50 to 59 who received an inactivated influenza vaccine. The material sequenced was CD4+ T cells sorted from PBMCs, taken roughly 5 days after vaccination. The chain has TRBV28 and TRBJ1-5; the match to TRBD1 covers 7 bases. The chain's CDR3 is CASSTGEGQPQHF. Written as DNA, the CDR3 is TGTGCCAGCAGCACAGGGGAGGGGCAGCCCCAGCATTTT.